This TCR beta chain came from a study of cytomegalovirus exposure and HLA in healthy donors. General study points: Per published reports, the classifier diagnosed cytomegalovirus status with high specificity and sensitivity. Altogether, 160 or so TCR beta chains were recorded as cytomegalovirus-associated. Highest at DRB1 and lowest at HLA-C, TCR association rates differed among HLA loci in a later analysis.

Primers for the PCR totalled 60 Vbeta and 13 Jbeta. Libraries were prepared by immunoSEQ multiplex PCR; TCRdb keeps only in-frame clonotypes and omits some of them. The table shows roughly 150,000 clones, with about four fifths occurring only once. In the case of this clone: The antigen is undetermined.

The germline gives CDR1 SGHTA, CDR2 FQGTGA. The CDR3 is 15 residues long. With V trimmed by 5 bases and J by 2 bases, 7 bases remained unmatched. Sequencing was carried out using PBMCs. The J gene is TRBJ2-3, the V gene TRBV7-3, with TRBD2 identical over 7 bases. This TCR derives from a woman aged 35 to 49 in good health and CMV-seropositive. The CDR3 nucleotides are TGTGCCAGCAGCCAAACCGGGACTATCACAGATACGCAGTATTTT. The encoded protein is CASSQTGTITDTQYF.